This record concerns one T cell receptor beta chain sequence. Its antigen remains unknown. These data belong to a study of T cells in localized non-small cell lung cancer. Here immunoSEQ multiplex PCR was the method, and the copy in TCRdb shows in-frame clones only, minus some. Of approximately 34,000 clones listed, around 93% were seen once; the top ten hold 7% to 9.5%. Per the germline V gene, CDR1 is LGHNT and CDR2 is FRNRAP. The V end lost 6 bases, the J end lost 7 bases, and 13 bases lay between the germline ends. The CDR3 consists of 13 residues. Study-level points and caveats: Greater blood T cell density accompanied longer overall survival. There were a median roughly 62 of the top 100 tumor clones appearing in adjacent lung. Only one tumor region went through sequencing, so heterogeneity may still be there. The study found T cell clonality highest in uninvolved adjacent lung, above tumor.

The chain is built from TRBV12-5 and TRBJ1-5; D gene uncertain. The sequence derives from a female donor older than 55 with stage I lung adenocarcinoma. The sample here was peripheral blood, taken before any cancer treatment. CDR3 nucleotide sequence: TGTGCTAGTGGCCTCGGGGAGACACAGCCCCAGCATTTT. Protein: CASGLGETQPQHF.